Each of the 6 T cell receptor beta chains below was sequenced from the same sample in a study of CD8+ T cells in alopecia areata listed by TCRdb under 2018. Libraries were constructed by the immunoSEQ multiplex PCR assay. RNA was extracted from all samples and reverse transcribed into cDNA, which served as template for TCR sequencing. What TCRdb holds here is the immuneACCESS table cut down to in-frame rearrangements. Part of the clones is not present; checked against another copy, under half of the missing clones reflect an unresolved V gene, and the others are unexplained. The sample profile shows about 76,000 clones; approximately 66% of them were found once. Jointly, the top ten make up around 24% of the sample. The meaning of the sample's time point label: 24 weeks on oral tofacitinib. The treatment or condition label corresponds to: oral pan-JAK inhibitor, 5-10 mg twice daily. This specimen consisted of CD8+ T cells sorted from blood, obtained at week 24, from a patient treated with tofacitinib. The source of these receptors is a human donor with alopecia areata.

This sequence joins TRBV7-9 and TRBJ2-5, with TRBD1 matching 8 bases. Germline V gives CDR1 SEHNR, CDR2 FQNEAQ (reference sequence). Trimming removed 4 bases from V and 2 bases from J; junction bases left unmatched: 9. The CDR3 loop spans 16 amino acids. The CDR3, as DNA: TGTGCCAGCAGCTCCGGACAGGGATCCCTACAAGAGACCCAGTACTTC. Translating it yields CASSSGQGSLQETQYF.

DNA for the CDR3: TGTGCCAGCAGCGTAGGTCAGACAGGGGTTGAGACCCAGTACTTC. Protein: CASSVGQTGVETQYF. This sequence joins TRBV9 and TRBJ2-5; 8 bases line up with TRBD1. The V segment lost 0 bases and the J segment 5 bases; nucleotides outside the gene matches: 6. The CDR3 has 15 amino acids. The V gene's germline CDR1 is SGDLS and CDR2 YYNGEE.

There are many counts of this clone. The chain employs TRBV21-1 and TRBJ2-2; TRBD2, the table's D call, was not compared with the DNA. TRBV21-1 is assigned pseudogene status. The CDR3 is made up of 12 amino acids. The CDR3 region is CASSIYTGELFF. For the CDR3, the DNA is TGTGCCAGCAGCATATACACCGGGGAGCTGTTTTTT.

The chain recombines TRBV4-3 with TRBJ1-5; D ambiguous. Germline CDR1 and CDR2: LGHNA and YSLEER. Trimming removed 0 bases from V and 7 bases from J, with 13 bases in between. This CDR3 has 15 amino acids. CDR3 coding DNA: TGCGCCAGCAGCCAAGATATGACGGGCGGGCAGCCCCAGCATTTT. Protein: CASSQDMTGGQPQHF.

The chain couples TRBV7-9 to TRBJ2-3; D not certain. Germline CDR1 SEHNR, CDR2 FQNEAQ (reference sequence). CDR3 length: 15 residues. V lost 3 bases and J 0 bases, leaving 10 bases between the germline ends. CDR3 in amino acids: CASSFLGPSTDTQYF. The CDR3 DNA reads TGTGCCAGCAGCTTCCTGGGCCCTAGCACAGATACGCAGTATTTT.

Concerning this clone: The sample contains more than one DNA sequence encoding this CDR3. V usage is TRBV6-5 and J usage is TRBJ1-2; D is ambiguous. V was cut by 0 bases and J by 7 bases, with 12 bases left in between. Germline V gene sequence: CDR1 MNHEY, CDR2 SVGAGI. The CDR3 consists of 14 residues. This CDR3 reads CASSYSTGLGGYTF. CDR3 nucleotide sequence: TGTGCCAGCAGTTACTCGACCGGGCTGGGTGGCTACACCTTC.